This entry is about one TCR beta chain. Its antigen is unknown. No base qualities exist here, and no much larger clone lies one base off it. All of the isolated RNA was reverse transcribed with the High Capacity cDNA Reverse Transcription Kit, so expressed TCRB transcripts were sequenced. Deep immunoSEQ sequencing was performed on naive, central memory and regulatory T cell samples, with an average of roughly 3.5 million total reads per sample. Sorted cells were lysed in RLT buffer and RNA was extracted with DNase-treated RNeasy Micro or Mini kits, depending on cell number. To prevent cross-contamination, every cell subset was processed on its own, while patient and healthy donor samples were processed together. The immunoSEQ multiplex PCR was used to amplify TCRB sequences from cDNA, yielding 87-bp fragments that span the CDR3 region. Sequencing of the amplicons was done on the Illumina HiSeq platform. Per the source publication's procedure: Synthetic template baselines were used to correct PCR bias computationally, reads within Hamming distance 2 were collapsed, and singletons that could not be merged were discarded. Reads were aligned against IMGT so that V, D and J genes, CDR3 length and insertions or deletions at six rearrangement sites could be assigned. Within each subset, clonotype counts were normalized to sorted cell number, and only after that were true diversity and Gini coefficients computed with the tcR R package. Repertoire sharing was quantified using the overlap coefficient calculated on TCRB nucleotide sequences. Out-of-frame TCRB sequences from naive cells were analyzed as a proxy for the pre-selection repertoire. TCRdb holds this immuneACCESS table with in-frame rearrangements only. Some clones are missing; in checked studies, unresolved V genes explain under half, and the rest has no known cause. Clone size and V and J calls were adopted from that table, with D and trimming inferred from the DNA. The sample table holds roughly 260,000 clones, of which approximately 20% were seen once. The ten biggest clones cover 0.028% of the sample.

Including cysteine and phenylalanine, the CDR3 has 17 amino acids. Only the CDR3 DNA is retained, 51 bases long and in frame from the first base. At the junction V is shortened by 2 bases and J by 0 bases; bases outside the gene matches: 5. The germline V gene encodes CDR1 SEHNR and CDR2 FQNEAQ (reference sequence). These data come from a study of beta chain features in type 1 diabetes (dated by TCRdb to the late 2010s). For the wider study: No differences in mean age, gender distribution, total cell number or subset yield were found between patients and healthy donors. A total of some 100,000,000 sorted cells were examined across all samples, and a strong correlation was observed between cell number per subset and RNA yield. In the study, TCRB repertoires of sorted circulating CD4+ T cell subsets from recently diagnosed type 1 diabetes patients were compared with those of matched healthy donors. Whereas all 30 or so donors provided naive and central memory subsets, regulatory and stem cell-like memory subsets were isolated from just 8 patients and roughly 8 healthy donors.

The paper's findings and limits, for the study overall: At VDJ recombination sites, type 1 diabetes patients had fewer insertions and more deleted nucleotides, which implies abnormalities in thymic rearrangement. Because cDNA was sequenced instead of genomic DNA, highly expressing activated cells could be over-represented, though the groups showed no difference in activation or CD3 levels. Because the HLA sub-analyses included only small numbers of individuals, any influence of HLA type on TCRB rearrangement was left unresolved. In all four CD4+ subsets, TCRB CDR3 length was moderately but significantly shorter in type 1 diabetes patients. PCR might favor shorter templates, but patient and control samples were amplified and corrected together, so any skew would affect both groups equally. Naive, central memory and regulatory TCRB repertoires appeared more similar among patients than among healthy donors.

Each donor gave one peripheral blood draw, about 100 mL on average, collected into heparinised tubes. Naive, central memory, regulatory and stem cell-like memory CD4+ T cells were sorted on a BD FACSAria II using a panel including CD45RO, CCR7, CD25, CD127, CD95 and CD27. All sorted populations exceeded 98% purity. PBMCs were separated immediately by Lymphoprep density gradient centrifugation and were stained directly, without being cultured. So that batch effects would be minimized, each experiment stained and sorted samples in pairs, pairing one healthy donor with one patient. The receptor chain draws on TRBV7-9 and TRBJ1-3; TRBD1 matches 9 bases in the middle. This clonotype was sampled from a woman in her 40s with type 1 diabetes. Material for sequencing was naive CD4+ T cells from blood. The sample's cell subset or site label, decoded: true naive CD4+ T cells. This receptor has the CDR3 CASSLSTGGDSGNTIYF. The sequenced DNA: TGTGCCAGCAGCTTAAGTACAGGGGGCGACTCTGGAAACACCATATATTTT.